This T cell receptor beta chain was found in a study of regulatory T cells in long-lasting Graves disease. Study information: Duration of antithyroid drug therapy among newly diagnosed Graves' patients was under 3 months. Study-wide results and limits: Accuracy may have suffered from the small sample size.

Time point of the sample: newly diagnosed GD, antithyroid drugs for less than 3 months. There was RNA extracted from PBMCs, and the TCR library was made from it. The guidelines of the American Thyroid Association were the basis for diagnosing Graves' disease. Building of the TCR beta libraries involved iRepertoire HTBI primers and Arm-PCR of CDR3 regions. MiXCR, applied by TCRdb to the multiplex PCR reads, yields one record per CDR3 protein. The sample lists hundreds of thousands of distinct CDR3 sequences; about a sixth were seen once. With respect to this clonotype: Its target is unknown. A clone one base away is much larger, so this may be a read error. The CDR3 does not close with the conserved phenylalanine or tryptophan, likely indicating a read error.

This CDR3 is built from 14 residues. V was trimmed by 5 bases and J by 3 bases, leaving 10 bases between them. From germline, CDR1 is KGHSH and CDR2 LQKENI. The sample consisted of peripheral blood mononuclear cells (PBMCs), taken at new diagnosis, from a patient treated with antithyroid drugs. V usage is TRBV18 and J usage is TRBJ1-4; no clear D. This sequence was found in a female donor with Graves disease. CDR3 amino acids: CASSTGRANEKLFL. DNA of the CDR3: TGTGCCAGCTCAACGGGGAGAGCTAATGAAAAACTGTTTCTT.